This TCR beta chain appears in the sequencing data of a study of blood T cell repertoires in COVID-19. Study-level information: Acute-phase and convalescent COVID-19 samples originated in the United States, Italy and Spain.

Assay used: immunoSEQ multiplex PCR; TCRdb lists only in-frame clones, some missing. The table lists around 450,000 clones, roughly 90% of them singletons. There are a few counts of this clone. Sequencing used PBMCs or T cells enriched from blood (not recorded which). The clonotype was recovered from a woman younger than 30 who had recovered from COVID-19.

The CDR3 here is CASSLARGQGIENTIYF. CDR3 in DNA: TGTGCCAGCAGCTTAGCGCGCGGGCAGGGGATAGAAAACACCATATATTTT. J is TRBJ1-3 and V is TRBV7-8; tentative D call: TRBD1 (6 bases). The V and J ends lost 0 bases and 6 bases respectively, with 18 bases between them. Looked up from germline, CDR1 is SGHVS and CDR2 is FQNEAQ. This CDR3 comprises 17 residues.